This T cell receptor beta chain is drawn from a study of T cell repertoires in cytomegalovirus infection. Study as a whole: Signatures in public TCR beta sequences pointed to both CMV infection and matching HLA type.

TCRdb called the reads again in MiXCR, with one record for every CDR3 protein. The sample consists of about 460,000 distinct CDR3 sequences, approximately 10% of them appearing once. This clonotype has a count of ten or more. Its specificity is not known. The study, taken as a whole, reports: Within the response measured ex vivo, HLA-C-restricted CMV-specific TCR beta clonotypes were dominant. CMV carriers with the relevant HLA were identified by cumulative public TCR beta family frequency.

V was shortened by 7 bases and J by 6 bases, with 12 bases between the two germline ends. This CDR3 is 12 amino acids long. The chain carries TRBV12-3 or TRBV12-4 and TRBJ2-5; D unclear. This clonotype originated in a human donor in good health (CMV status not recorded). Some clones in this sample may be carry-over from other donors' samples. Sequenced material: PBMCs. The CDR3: CASTRGRQTQYF. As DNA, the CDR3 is TGTGCCAGCACCCGAGGTCGGCAGACCCAGTACTTC.